This TCR beta chain was sequenced during a study of CD8+ T cells in alopecia areata. Germline CDR1 reads MNHEY; CDR2 reads SMNVEV (reference sequence). CDR3 size: 16 residues. V trimming: 8 bases; J trimming: 0 bases; junction bases outside the gene matches: 10. Treatment noted: oral pan-JAK inhibitor, 5-10 mg twice daily. Extraction of RNA preceded its reverse transcription into cDNA, which served as the sequencing template. Clones were sequenced by immunoSEQ multiplex PCR, and TCRdb holds only the in-frame ones, with some missing. This table holds 200,000 or so clones, about two fifths found once. This clone was seen once. The antigen is undetermined. Overall study findings and caveats: Tofacitinib significantly lowered scalp clonality and expanded CD8+ clones among the top 100.

Sequencing was performed on CD4+ T cells sorted from blood, taken at approximately week 31, from a patient treated with tofacitinib. J is TRBJ2-3 and V is TRBV27; 8 bases match TRBD2. The receptor's source is a human donor with alopecia areata. The DNA of the CDR3 is TGTGCCAGCTCCCGTAGGGCGGGGGGCAGCACAGATACGCAGTATTTT. Its protein is CASSRRAGGSTDTQYF.